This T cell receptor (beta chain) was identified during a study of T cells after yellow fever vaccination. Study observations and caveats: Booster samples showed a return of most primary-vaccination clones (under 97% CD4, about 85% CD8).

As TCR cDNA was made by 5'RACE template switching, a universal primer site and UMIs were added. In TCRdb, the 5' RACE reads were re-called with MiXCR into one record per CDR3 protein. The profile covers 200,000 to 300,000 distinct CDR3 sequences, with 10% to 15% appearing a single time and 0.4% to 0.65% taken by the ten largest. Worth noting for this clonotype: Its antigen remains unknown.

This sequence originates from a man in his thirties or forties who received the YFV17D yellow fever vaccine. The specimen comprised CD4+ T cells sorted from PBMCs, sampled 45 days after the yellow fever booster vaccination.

The CDR3 region is CASSLQNIGDTQYF. The DNA for the CDR3 is TGTGCCAGCAGCTTACAGAATATAGGGGATACGCAGTATTTT. This chain joins TRBV27 and TRBJ2-3, with no clear D. The CDR3 consists of 14 residues. V was cut by 6 bases and J by 6 bases, with 16 bases left in between. Germline CDR1 is MNHEY and CDR2 is SMNVEV (reference sequence).